This TCR beta chain was sequenced during a study of vaccination and CD4 T cells after COVID-19. Study-wide context: Samples taken post-COVID came a median roughly 100 days after diagnosis, ranging from 35 to 161.

Sequencing of cultured CD4+ T cell DNA used the Oncomine TCR Beta short-read assay. Genomic DNA was isolated from CD4+ T cells that had been cultured. Each CDR3 protein gets one entry after TCRdb re-called the PCR reads with MiXCR. The table includes 9,500 to 12,000 distinct CDR3 sequences, approximately 65% detected once. The CDR3 is 14 amino acids. Germline assignment: CDR1 SGHNT and CDR2 YYREEE (reference sequence). Trimming cost V 4 bases and J 2 bases, with 12 bases left between them. Noted treatment: roughly 11-day PBMC culture with coronavirus spike peptide pools or control peptides (ViraFEST assay). Peptide pool stimulation in ViraFEST expanded antigen-specific T cells, whose TCRs were then sequenced. For this clonotype: No antigen is known for it.

The sequencing used CD4+ T cells from blood, cultured in vitro, collected before SARS-CoV-2 vaccination. This chain links TRBV5-4 with TRBJ2-5, with D possibly being TRBD1 (6 bases). The TCR originated in a human donor who had recovered from COVID-19. CDR3 DNA sequence: TGTGCCAGCAGCATACTGACAGGTCAAGAGACCCAGTACTTC. It encodes CASSILTGQETQYF. The whole variable domain, remainder taken from reference TRBV5-4 and TRBJ2-5, is ETGVTQSPTHLIKTRGQQVTLRCSSQSGHNTVSWYQQALGQGPQFIFQYYREEENGRGNFPPRFSGLQFPNYSSELNVNALELDDSALYLCASSILTGQETQYFGPGTRLLVL.